This is a list of T cell receptor beta chains from one sample in a study of blood T cell repertoires in COVID-19. TCRdb's table, derived via immunoSEQ multiplex PCR, lists solely in-frame clones and lacks some. The sample lists fewer than 200,000 clones, approximately 82% occurring once. The source material was PBMCs or T cells enriched from blood (not recorded which). The receptors here all came from a woman in her sixties or seventies with acute COVID-19. Both conserved end residues are part of each CDR3. Fields, in order: J gene, D gene, V gene, clone size, CDR3 protein, CDR3 DNA. D genes are given only for firm matches. The listing skips clone size in some rows; elsewhere it reads once, few, many or a size class.

j_gene: TRBJ1-5; d_gene: TRBD1; v_gene: TRBV9; abundance: NA; CDR3aa: CASSVGEDRDQPQHF; CDR3nt: TGTGCCAGCAGCGTGGGGGAGGACAGGGATCAGCCCCAGCATTTT
j_gene: TRBJ1-2; d_gene: NA; v_gene: TRBV19; abundance: NA; CDR3aa: CASSMSPEAYGYTF; CDR3nt: TGTGCCAGTAGTATGTCCCCAGAGGCGTATGGCTACACCTTC
j_gene: TRBJ2-2; d_gene: NA; v_gene: TRBV6-5; abundance: NA; CDR3aa: CASSYRFGQNTGELFF; CDR3nt: TGTGCCAGCAGTTACCGTTTTGGGCAGAACACCGGGGAGCTGTTTTTT
j_gene: TRBJ1-3; d_gene: NA; v_gene: TRBV9; abundance: few; CDR3aa: CASSVDPGPAGNTIYF; CDR3nt: TGTGCCAGCAGCGTAGATCCAGGGCCCGCTGGAAACACCATATATTTT
j_gene: TRBJ2-7; d_gene: NA; v_gene: TRBV28; abundance: NA; CDR3aa: CASSPARYEQYF; CDR3nt: TGTGCCAGCAGTCCCGCCCGGTACGAGCAGTACTTC
j_gene: TRBJ1-5; d_gene: NA; v_gene: TRBV28; abundance: NA; CDR3aa: CASIPGRGTQPQHF; CDR3nt: TGTGCCAGCATCCCGGGGCGCGGGACTCAGCCCCAGCATTTT
j_gene: TRBJ2-5; d_gene: TRBD2; v_gene: TRBV7-7; abundance: NA; CDR3aa: CASSLWLAGAVGETQYF; CDR3nt: TGTGCCAGCAGCTTATGGCTAGCGGGGGCCGTTGGGGAGACCCAGTACTTC
j_gene: TRBJ1-3; d_gene: NA; v_gene: TRBV7-2; abundance: NA; CDR3aa: CASSLGQGRNTIYF; CDR3nt: TGTGCCAGCAGCTTAGGGCAGGGAAGAAACACCATATATTTT
j_gene: TRBJ2-5; d_gene: TRBD2; v_gene: TRBV2; abundance: NA; CDR3aa: CASIPEAGLAGGLETQYF; CDR3nt: TGTGCCAGCATCCCTGAAGCGGGGCTAGCGGGAGGGCTTGAGACCCAGTACTTC
j_gene: TRBJ1-5; d_gene: NA; v_gene: TRBV7-8; abundance: NA; CDR3aa: CASSSVLQGRDRNQPQHF; CDR3nt: TGTGCCAGCAGCTCAGTTTTACAGGGAAGGGATCGCAATCAGCCCCAGCATTTT
j_gene: TRBJ1-4; d_gene: NA; v_gene: TRBV18; abundance: NA; CDR3aa: CASSVIETGATNEKLFF; CDR3nt: TGTGCCAGCTCAGTTATCGAAACGGGGGCAACTAATGAAAAACTGTTTTTT
j_gene: TRBJ1-4; d_gene: TRBD1; v_gene: TRBV30; abundance: NA; CDR3aa: CAWDRGRKGATNEKLFF; CDR3nt: TGTGCCTGGGACAGGGGGCGAAAGGGGGCAACTAATGAAAAACTGTTTTTT
j_gene: TRBJ1-3; d_gene: NA; v_gene: TRBV28; abundance: NA; CDR3aa: CASSPRGEHSGNTIYF; CDR3nt: TGTGCCAGCAGCCCACGGGGAGAACACTCTGGAAACACCATATATTTT
j_gene: TRBJ1-4; d_gene: NA; v_gene: TRBV28; abundance: NA; CDR3aa: CASSQSSRGEKLFF; CDR3nt: TGTGCCAGCAGTCAGTCATCCCGAGGTGAAAAACTGTTTTTT
j_gene: TRBJ1-1; d_gene: NA; v_gene: TRBV19; abundance: NA; CDR3aa: CASSAGVDTEAFF; CDR3nt: TGTGCCAGTAGTGCAGGGGTCGACACTGAAGCTTTCTTT
j_gene: TRBJ2-1; d_gene: NA; v_gene: TRBV19; abundance: NA; CDR3aa: CASRAGSLILSFNEQFF; CDR3nt: TGTGCCAGCAGAGCGGGTAGCCTCATTTTAAGCTTCAATGAGCAGTTCTTC
j_gene: TRBJ1-3; d_gene: NA; v_gene: TRBV6-5; abundance: NA; CDR3aa: CASKRDGLERNTIYF; CDR3nt: TGTGCCAGCAAGCGGGACGGCCTTGAACGGAACACCATATATTTT
j_gene: TRBJ2-1; d_gene: TRBD2; v_gene: TRBV30; abundance: NA; CDR3aa: CAWSGLAGHNEQFF; CDR3nt: TGTGCCTGGAGTGGACTAGCGGGGCACAATGAGCAGTTCTTC
j_gene: TRBJ2-2; d_gene: NA; v_gene: TRBV6-5; abundance: NA; CDR3aa: CASNEQFGELFF; CDR3nt: TGTGCCAGCAACGAACAGTTTGGGGAGCTGTTTTTT
j_gene: TRBJ1-1; d_gene: NA; v_gene: TRBV30; abundance: NA; CDR3aa: CAWSVQTEAFF; CDR3nt: TGTGCCTGGAGTGTACAGACGGAAGCTTTCTTT
j_gene: TRBJ1-1; d_gene: NA; v_gene: TRBV7-6; abundance: NA; CDR3aa: CASSLMGQGATEAFF; CDR3nt: TGTGCCAGCAGCTTGATGGGCCAGGGTGCAACTGAAGCTTTCTTT
j_gene: TRBJ1-5; d_gene: NA; v_gene: TRBV14; abundance: NA; CDR3aa: CASSQGGLNQPQHF; CDR3nt: TGTGCCAGCAGCCAAGGAGGGCTCAATCAGCCCCAGCATTTT
j_gene: TRBJ1-2; d_gene: NA; v_gene: TRBV20-1; abundance: NA; CDR3aa: CSASRGGGYTF; CDR3nt: TGCAGTGCTAGCAGGGGTGGTGGCTACACCTTC
j_gene: TRBJ2-2; d_gene: TRBD1; v_gene: TRBV6-5; abundance: NA; CDR3aa: CASSRDRKRDGELFF; CDR3nt: TGTGCCAGCAGCCGGGACAGAAAAAGGGACGGGGAGCTGTTTTTT
j_gene: TRBJ2-3; d_gene: NA; v_gene: TRBV7-9; abundance: NA; CDR3aa: CATESSGTDTQYF; CDR3nt: TGTGCCACGGAATCTAGCGGCACAGATACGCAGTATTTT
j_gene: TRBJ1-1; d_gene: TRBD1; v_gene: TRBV6-5; abundance: NA; CDR3aa: CASMSGQGAETEAFF; CDR3nt: TGTGCCAGCATGAGCGGACAGGGGGCAGAGACTGAAGCTTTCTTT
j_gene: TRBJ2-1; d_gene: NA; v_gene: TRBV9; abundance: NA; CDR3aa: CASSSAGTPYNEQFF; CDR3nt: TGTGCCAGCAGCTCCGCCGGGACACCATACAATGAGCAGTTCTTC
j_gene: TRBJ2-5; d_gene: TRBD1; v_gene: TRBV6-5; abundance: NA; CDR3aa: CASSRQGAGETQYF; CDR3nt: TGTGCCAGCAGTAGGCAGGGGGCCGGAGAGACCCAGTACTTC
j_gene: TRBJ2-2; d_gene: NA; v_gene: TRBV9; abundance: once; CDR3aa: CASKAQAGVGTGELFF; CDR3nt: TGTGCCAGCAAAGCCCAGGCGGGTGTGGGCACCGGGGAGCTGTTTTTT